The next 30 T cell receptor beta chains were all read from a single sample in a study of blood T cell repertoires in COVID-19. Data came from immunoSEQ multiplex PCR; TCRdb stores just in-frame clones and leaves some out. The sample comprises a few hundred thousand clones, about 87% of which are singletons, and just under 6.5% rests with the top ten. Sequencing input: peripheral blood. These receptors all come from a woman in her thirties with COVID-19, enrolled during active disease.

The chain employs TRBV11-3 and TRBJ2-1; 7 bases align to TRBD1. Germline V gene sequence: CDR1 SGHNT, CDR2 YENEEA. The CDR3 has 15 residues. Losses at the gene ends were 5 bases for V and 4 bases for J; bases not matched to a gene: 8. CDR3 nucleotide sequence: TGTGCCAGCAGCCGACCGGGACAGTATTACAATGAGCAGTTCTTC. This translates into CASSRPGQYYNEQFF.

The chain has TRBV6-2 or TRBV6-3 and TRBJ2-3; no definite D call. The CDR3 contains 14 residues. The ends were cut back, 3 bases at V and 2 bases at J, with 9 bases in the middle. From germline, CDR1 is MNHEY and CDR2 SVGEGT. CDR3 residues: CASSYGGYTDTQYF. CDR3 nucleotides: TGTGCCAGCAGTTATGGCGGTTACACAGATACGCAGTATTTT.

The V call is TRBV5-6, the J call TRBJ1-3, with TRBD1 as a possible D gene (5 bases). The CDR3 has 15 residues. Trimming stripped 1 base from V and 2 bases from J, with 10 bases between. In germline, CDR1 is SGHDT, CDR2 YYEEEE. CDR3 DNA: TGTGCCAGCAGCTTGCAGGGTCATACTGGAAACACCATATATTTT. This codes for CASSLQGHTGNTIYF.

The V and J genes are TRBV5-5 and TRBJ1-1; D gene ambiguous. Looked up from germline, CDR1 is SGHKS and CDR2 is YYEKEE (reference sequence). CDR3 length: 15 amino acids. V dropped 4 bases and J dropped 4 bases, with 17 bases sitting between them. For the CDR3, the DNA is TGTGCCAGCAGCCTACTGGGCCCCGCTGTCACTGAAGCTTTCTTT. Translating gives CASSLLGPAVTEAFF.

The chain employs TRBV11-1 and TRBJ2-1; D gene uncertain. V lost 1 base and J 12 bases, leaving 22 bases between the germline ends. The germline V gene has CDR1 SGHAT and CDR2 FQDESV (reference sequence). The CDR3 is made up of 16 amino acids. CDR3 nucleotide sequence: TGTGCCAGCAGCTTAGTTTTTACAAGCAACCGAGGTAGGCAGTTCTTC. Translating gives CASSLVFTSNRGRQFF.

The rearrangement uses TRBV3-1 (or the pseudogene TRBV3-2) and TRBJ1-5; D unclear. CDR1 is LGHDT, CDR2 YNNKEL, per germline (reference sequence). V gave up 0 bases and J gave up 6 bases, with 12 bases separating them. The CDR3 runs to 15 residues. CDR3 nucleotides: TGTGCCAGCAGCCAAGATTTATCCCGGGGTCAGCCCCAGCATTTT. Protein product: CASSQDLSRGQPQHF.

The chain links TRBV6-2 or TRBV6-3 to TRBJ2-1; a possible D gene is TRBD2 (6 bases). In germline, CDR1 is MNHEY, CDR2 SVGEGT. The CDR3 totals 17 residues. Trimming pared 6 bases from V and 6 bases from J, leaving 24 bases between. The CDR3 DNA follows: TGTGCCAGCAGCCGGGGGACCGTTGCGGGATGGGGCAATGAGCAGTTCTTC. Its protein is CASSRGTVAGWGNEQFF.

The CDR3 coding sequence is TGTGCCAGCAGCGATAGTTTCGCAGGGGAGCTGTTTTTT. As protein: CASSDSFAGELFF. The V and J genes are TRBV11-2 and TRBJ2-2; D is undetermined. Trimming stripped 5 bases from V and 8 bases from J, with 12 bases between. This CDR3 is built from 13 residues. Germline V gene data show CDR1 as SGHAT and CDR2 as FQNNGV.

This clone has just a few counts. The rearrangement uses TRBV19 and TRBJ1-4, with D uncertain. In germline, CDR1 is LNHDA, CDR2 SQIVND (reference sequence). The CDR3 sequence is 15 residues long. The ends were cut back, 4 bases at V and 5 bases at J, with 14 bases in the middle. The CDR3 region has the DNA TGTGCCAGTAGTAAGGATGGTCGGCGGAATGAAAAACTGTTTTTT. It codes for CASSKDGRRNEKLFF.

V usage is TRBV4-1 and J usage is TRBJ2-6; D gene unclear. From germline, CDR1 is MGHRA and CDR2 YSYEKL. The CDR3 is 15 amino acids. V was cut by 0 bases and J by 1 base, with 4 bases left in between. The CDR3 region has the DNA TGCGCCAGCAGCCAAGAATCTTCTGGGGCCAACGTCCTGACTTTC. It specifies CASSQESSGANVLTF.

The genes are TRBV18 and TRBJ2-7, with D uncertain. Trimming removed 3 bases at V and 6 bases at J, with 15 bases between. There are 14 residues in the CDR3. Germline values: CDR1 KGHSH, CDR2 LQKENI. The CDR3 DNA reads as TGTGCCAGCTCACCGGCGGAACGGAGCCGCGAGCAGTACGTC. As protein: CASSPAERSREQYV.

V usage is TRBV12-5 and J usage is TRBJ1-1; 8 positions match TRBD1. The CDR3 is 13 residues long. Losses at the gene ends were 2 bases for V and 5 bases for J; bases not matched to a gene: 1. Germline loops: CDR1 LGHNT, CDR2 FRNRAP. CDR3 amino acids: CASGLYRGTEAFF. The CDR3 DNA follows: TGTGCTAGTGGTTTGTACAGGGGGACTGAAGCTTTCTTT.

V and J are TRBV19 and TRBJ2-3; TRBD1 agrees at 8 bases. The CDR3 is 15 amino acids. V dropped 8 bases and J dropped 1; count of bases not matched to a gene: 8. CDR1 and CDR2 from the germline V gene are LNHDA and SQIVND (reference sequence). The DNA of the CDR3 is TGTGCCAGTCATCGACCGGGACAGGGCACAGATACGCAGTATTTT. It is translated as CASHRPGQGTDTQYF.

The CDR3 nucleotides are TGTGCCATCAGTATGGCAGTACAAGAGACCCAGTACTTC. Translated, it gives CAISMAVQETQYF. This chain joins TRBV10-3 and TRBJ2-5; D is undetermined. The CDR3 extends over 13 amino acids. The V end was cut by 5 bases, the J end by 2 bases, with 9 bases between. The germline V gene has CDR1 ENHRY and CDR2 SYGVKD.

The V gene is TRBV27, the J gene TRBJ2-7; the match to TRBD1 covers 9 bases. Unmatched junction bases numbered 8, after V lost 5 bases and J lost 6 bases. The CDR3 has 14 residues. In germline, CDR1 is MNHEY, CDR2 SMNVEV (reference sequence). The CDR3 sequence is CASSLNRGLGEQYF. The CDR3 DNA reads as TGTGCCAGCAGTCTCAACAGGGGGCTGGGCGAGCAGTACTTC.

The chain employs TRBV19 and TRBJ2-3, with a possible D match to TRBD2 (6 bases). From germline, CDR1 is LNHDA and CDR2 SQIVND (reference sequence). This CDR3 comprises 16 residues. V was clipped by 1 base and J by 4 bases, with 15 bases between them. The CDR3 DNA reads as TGTGCCAGTAGTATAGTGGGGGGAACCGTAGCAGATACGCAGTATTTT. This encodes CASSIVGGTVADTQYF.

This clone has just a few counts. The chain joins TRBV2 to TRBJ2-1; perhaps TRBD2 as D (6 bases). The CDR3 runs to 16 residues. Trimming stripped 2 bases from V and 2 bases from J, with 13 bases between. Germline V gives CDR1 SNHLY, CDR2 FYNNEI. For the CDR3, the DNA is TGTGCCAGCAGTGAACTACGGGACTTCGCCTACAATGAGCAGTTCTTC. It encodes CASSELRDFAYNEQFF.

The chain joins TRBV7-8 to TRBJ1-2, with a possible D match to TRBD1 (6 bases). The V end lost 2 bases, the J end lost 8 bases, and 15 bases lay between the germline ends. The CDR3 consists of 14 residues. Germline V lookup: CDR1 SGHVS, CDR2 FQNEAQ. DNA of the CDR3: TGTGCCAGCAGCTTAAGGCCAGGGGCAAGCGGCTACACCTTC. As protein: CASSLRPGASGYTF.

This rearrangement joins TRBV7-8 to TRBJ2-7; the match to TRBD2 covers 8 bases. Looked up from germline, CDR1 is SGHVS and CDR2 is FQNEAQ. This CDR3 is built from 13 residues. After removal of 5 bases from V and 4 bases from J, the junction contained 4 bases not matched to a gene. CDR3 sequence (DNA): TGTGCCAGCAGCCGGGGGGGAGGATACGAGCAGTACTTC. It codes for CASSRGGGYEQYF.

This chain joins TRBV5-1 and TRBJ2-4, with D perhaps TRBD2 (6 bases). The CDR3 is 15 amino acids. Germline CDR1 reads SGHRS; CDR2 reads YFSETQ. V lost 0 bases and J lost 8, with 15 bases in between. CDR3 region: CASSLEGNSGDIQYF. Written as DNA, the CDR3 is TGCGCCAGCAGCTTGGAAGGGAATTCGGGGGACATTCAGTACTTC.

The rearrangement joins TRBV4-3 to TRBJ2-1, with 9 bases that match TRBD2. CDR3 length: 18 residues. Trimming at V came to 1 base and at J to 2 bases, leaving 9 bases not matched to a gene. Looked up from germline, CDR1 is LGHNA and CDR2 is YSLEER. As DNA, the CDR3 is TGCGCCAGCAGCCAAGTGGGAACTAGCGGGTCCCCCTACAATGAGCAGTTCTTC. Its protein is CASSQVGTSGSPYNEQFF.

The chain couples TRBV12-3 or TRBV12-4 to TRBJ2-1, with D uncertain. The CDR3 loop spans 13 amino acids. Trimming took 4 bases from V and 6 from J, leaving 10 bases between them. The chain's CDR3 is CASSYGTTNEQFF. For the CDR3, the DNA is TGTGCCAGCAGTTATGGTACTACCAATGAGCAGTTCTTC.

The rearrangement joins TRBV7-2 to TRBJ2-3; 9 bases are a match to TRBD2. Trimming took 3 bases from V and 4 from J; bases not matched to a gene: 5. This CDR3 comprises 15 residues. Germline V gene data show CDR1 as SGHTA and CDR2 as FQGNSA. CDR3 protein: CASSFAGGPSDTQYF. DNA for the CDR3: TGTGCCAGCAGCTTCGCGGGAGGGCCTTCAGATACGCAGTATTTT.

This sequence joins TRBV27 and TRBJ2-1; D is perhaps TRBD1 (6 bases). The CDR3 is 16 residues long. Germline V lookup: CDR1 MNHEY, CDR2 SMNVEV (reference sequence). V was cut by 7 bases and J by 0 bases, with 16 bases left in between. Here the CDR3 DNA reads TGTGCCAGCAATACAAACAGGGCTAGCTCCTACAATGAGCAGTTCTTC. It yields the protein CASNTNRASSYNEQFF.

The J gene is TRBJ2-5, the V gene TRBV3-1 (or the pseudogene TRBV3-2); no clear D gene. The CDR3 is made up of 11 amino acids. Germline V gene data show CDR1 as LGHDT and CDR2 as YNNKEL (reference sequence). V gave up 1 base and J gave up 7 bases, with 4 bases separating them. Written as DNA, the CDR3 is TGTGCCAGCAGCCAAGGCGGGACCCAGTACTTC. This sequence encodes CASSQGGTQYF.

The V gene is TRBV5-6, the J gene TRBJ2-7, with a possible D match to TRBD2 (5 bases). In germline, CDR1 is SGHDT, CDR2 YYEEEE. V was trimmed by 0 bases and J by 6 bases, leaving 7 bases between them. This CDR3 comprises 12 residues. In DNA, the CDR3 is TGTGCCAGCAGCTTGGCGGGATCCGAGCAGTACGTC. Translating it yields CASSLAGSEQYV.

V is TRBV2 and J is TRBJ2-5; 8 positions agree with TRBD1. The CDR3 runs to 15 residues. Per germline, CDR1 SNHLY and CDR2 FYNNEI. V shed 4 bases and J 0 bases; nucleotides not matched to a gene: 4. The CDR3 loop is CASSGTGRYQETQYF. The CDR3 DNA sequence: TGTGCCAGCAGTGGGACAGGGAGGTACCAAGAGACCCAGTACTTC.

The chain employs TRBV24-1 and TRBJ2-5; D gene uncertain. The length of the CDR3 is 13 residues. Germline loops: CDR1 KGHDR, CDR2 SFDVKD. Trimming shortened V by 1 base and J by 5 bases, and 7 bases separated the two germline ends. The CDR3 sequence is CATSDFVSETQYF. The CDR3 DNA follows: TGTGCCACCAGTGATTTCGTTTCGGAGACCCAGTACTTC.

The genes are TRBV2 and TRBJ2-2, with D tentatively TRBD1 (6 bases). CDR1 and CDR2 (germline): SNHLY, FYNNEI. This CDR3 region has 15 residues. Trimming stripped 6 bases from V and 1 base from J, with 12 bases between. Here the CDR3 reads CASRRSGQNTGELFF. The CDR3 nucleotides read TGTGCCAGCAGACGCTCGGGACAGAACACCGGGGAGCTGTTTTTT.

The chain links TRBV13 to TRBJ1-2, with D perhaps matching TRBD1 (6 bases). CDR3 length equals 17 residues. Trimming pared 5 bases from V and 2 bases from J, leaving 21 bases between. From germline, CDR1 is PRHDT and CDR2 FYEKMQ (reference sequence). CDR3 sequence (DNA): TGTGCCAGCAGCGGGAACAGGGAATCCGCTTTAAACTATGGCTACACCTTC. It is translated as CASSGNRESALNYGYTF.